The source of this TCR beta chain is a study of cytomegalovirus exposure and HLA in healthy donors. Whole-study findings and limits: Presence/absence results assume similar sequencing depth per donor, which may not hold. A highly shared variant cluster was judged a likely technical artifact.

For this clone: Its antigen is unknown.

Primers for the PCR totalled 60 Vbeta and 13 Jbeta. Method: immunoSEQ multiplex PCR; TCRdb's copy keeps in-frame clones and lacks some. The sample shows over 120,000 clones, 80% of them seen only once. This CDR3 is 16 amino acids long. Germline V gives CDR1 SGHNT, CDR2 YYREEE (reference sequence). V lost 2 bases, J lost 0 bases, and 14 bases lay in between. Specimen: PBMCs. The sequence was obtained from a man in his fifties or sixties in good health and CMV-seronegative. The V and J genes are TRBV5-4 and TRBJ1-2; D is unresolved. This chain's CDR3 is CASSFQEVLSNYGYTF. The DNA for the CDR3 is TGTGCCAGCAGCTTCCAGGAGGTCCTTTCTAACTATGGCTACACCTTC.